This T cell receptor beta chain was obtained from a study of blood T cell repertoires in COVID-19. Study information: Samples of COVID-19 (acute and convalescent) were obtained from the United States, Italy and Spain. The analysed material was cDNA or gDNA that came from T cells, B-cell-depleted T cells, or PBMCs.

Germline-derived CDR1 and CDR2 are LNHDA and SQIVND (reference sequence). The CDR3 contains 14 residues. V trimming: 6 bases; J trimming: 6 bases; junction bases outside the gene matches: 7. Assay: immunoSEQ multiplex PCR; the TCRdb copy retains only in-frame clones and omits some. Among approximately 110,000 clones listed, 82% were seen once. This receptor was identified in a man aged 65 to 79 with acute or convalescent COVID-19. V usage is TRBV19 and J usage is TRBJ1-4, with 7 nucleotides matching TRBD1. Sequencing was carried out using peripheral blood. The CDR3 sequence is CASSPGQNHEKLFF. In DNA form, the CDR3 reads TGTGCCAGTAGCCCGGGACAGAATCATGAAAAACTGTTTTTT. Based on the CDR3 plus reference TRBV19 and TRBJ1-4, the full variable domain is DGGITQSPKYLFRKEGQNVTLSCEQNLNHDAMYWYRQDPGQGLRLIYYSQIVNDFQKGDIAEGYSVSREKKESFPLTVTSAQKNPTAFYLCASSPGQNHEKLFFGSGTQLSVL.